The 19 T cell receptor beta chains given below trace back to one sample, sequenced in a study of CD8+CD57+ T cells in acquired aplastic anemia. Template material for TCR beta VDJ and CDR3 profiling consisted of genomic DNA. TCRdb called the reads again in MiXCR, with one record for every CDR3 protein. The table has about 400,000 distinct CDR3 sequences, under 80% seen once; the top ten hold more than 3.5%. The source material was sorted CD4+, CD8+, or CD8+CD57+ T cells (not recorded which) from PBMCs. Receptors were obtained from a human donor in good health, serving as a control.

CDR3 nucleotides: TGCAGTGCCAGCGTCCAGGGGATTATTGAAGCTTTCTTT. Its protein is CSASVQGIIEAFF. The chain links TRBV20-1 to TRBJ1-1, with D possibly matching TRBD1 (6 bases). The CDR3 runs 13 residues. Trimming removed 6 bases from V and 7 bases from J, with 18 bases in between. Germline CDR1 DFQATT, CDR2 SNEGSKA (reference sequence).

This clonotype occurred many times. The CDR3 is CATSDSRRDQGSDTQYF. CDR3 coding DNA: TGTGCCACCAGTGATTCCAGAAGGGACCAGGGATCAGATACGCAGTATTTT. The rearrangement joins TRBV24-1 to TRBJ2-3; either TRBD1 or TRBD2 may supply D (5 bases each). Germline loops: CDR1 KGHDR, CDR2 SFDVKD. V was clipped by 2 bases and J by 4 bases, with 18 bases between them. This CDR3 has 17 residues.

This clonotype was recorded many times. The rearrangement uses TRBV12-3 or TRBV12-4 and TRBJ1-6; D gene uncertain. The CDR3 extends over 13 amino acids. With 5 bases removed from V and 11 bases from J, the gap between germline ends came to 13 bases. This CDR3 reads CASSPTSSTPLHF. CDR3 DNA: TGTGCCAGCAGTCCGACATCGTCCACACCCCTCCACTTT.

This clonotype was seen repeatedly, ten times or more. The CDR3 region is CATSRDRGQGTGNTIYF. CDR3 sequence (DNA): TGTGCCACCAGCAGAGATCGGGGACAGGGCACTGGAAACACCATATATTTT. V usage is TRBV15 and J usage is TRBJ1-3, with 9 positions matching TRBD1. The CDR3 is 17 residues long. J was trimmed by 2 bases and V by 0 bases; bases with no gene match: 5. The germline gives CDR1 LNHNV, CDR2 YYDKDF (reference sequence).

This clonotype was seen just once. Its ends do not fully match the called genes, so a read error is possible. CDR3 coding DNA: TGTGCCAGCAGCCCCCAGAGTCCCCGTGCGCAGTACGTGCAGTACTTC. Its translation: CASSPQSPRAQYVQYF. This chain connects TRBV7-2 to TRBJ2-7; no firm D call. CDR1 and CDR2 (germline): SGHTA, FQGNSA. This CDR3 region has 16 residues.

Note on this clonotype: This may be a read error, as it is one base from a much larger clone. The chain recombines TRBV6-6 with TRBJ1-1; TRBD1 matches at 7 bases. Germline CDR1 and CDR2: MNHNY and SVGAGI (reference sequence). Trimming cost V 2 bases and J 1 base; bases outside gene matches: 7. There are 16 residues in the CDR3. Here the CDR3 reads CASSYARTGSNTEAFF. The DNA for the CDR3 is TGTGCCAGCAGTTACGCTAGGACAGGCTCGAACACTGAAGCTTTCTTT.

Comment on this clonotype: A junction boundary mismatches the germline segment, possibly from a read error. The V gene is TRBV7-3, the J gene TRBJ2-7; 8 bases are a match to TRBD2. CDR1 is SGHTA, CDR2 FQGTGA, per germline. This CDR3 spans 14 amino acids. The DNA for the CDR3 is TGCGCCAGCCCCCGCGGGGGGAGCTCCTACGAGCAGTACTTC. Its translation is CASPRGGSSYEQYF.

As concerns this clonotype: Likely a read error: the CDR3 ends without its conserved phenylalanine or tryptophan. The DNA is omitted, as the CDR3 cannot be located on it reliably, and the CDR3 follows TCRdb's listing. This chain links TRBV7-2 with TRBJ2-7. The CDR3 adds up to 13 amino acids, both ends counted. Germline V lookup: CDR1 SGHTA, CDR2 FQGNSA. This chain's CDR3 is CASSLAGTLTSIY.

V gene TRBV6-1 combines with J gene TRBJ2-7, with 7 bases matching TRBD1. This CDR3 comprises 13 residues. Germline CDR1 and CDR2: MNHNS and SASEGT. J lost 5 bases, V lost 10 bases, and 11 bases had no gene match. The CDR3 sequence is CATTPRQGDEQYF. Written as DNA, the CDR3 is TGTGCCACCACCCCGCGACAGGGCGACGAGCAGTACTTC.

This clonotype appeared a single time. V is TRBV7-9 and J is TRBJ1-2; D gene unclear. The V gene lost 1 base and the J gene lost 0 bases, with 9 bases spanning the gap. Germline CDR1 is SEHNR and CDR2 is FQNEAQ (reference sequence). The CDR3 totals 15 residues. This CDR3 is CASSLGTVANYGYTF. DNA for the CDR3: TGTGCCAGCAGCTTAGGGACGGTAGCTAACTATGGCTACACCTTC. The complete variable domain, with remaining parts taken from reference TRBV7-9 and TRBJ1-2, reads DTGVSQNPRHKITKRGQNVTFRCDPISEHNRLYWYRQTLGQGPEFLTYFQNEAQLEKSRLLSDRFSAERPKGSFSTLEIQRTEQGDSAMYLCASSLGTVANYGYTFGSGTRLTVV.

Points on this clonotype: One end of the junction is discordant with germline, which a read error may explain. The chain links TRBV13 to TRBJ2-1; 7 bases agree with TRBD2. The germline gives CDR1 PRHDT, CDR2 FYEKMQ (reference sequence). The CDR3 loop spans 14 amino acids. The DNA for the CDR3 is TGTGCCACCAGCCCAGCGGGGAGGGATGGTGAGCAGTTCTTC. Its translation is CATSPAGRDGEQFF.

This clonotype was counted ten times or more. The rearrangement joins TRBV19 to TRBJ1-5; 7 positions agree with TRBD1. Germline trimming cut 5 bases from V and 3 bases from J; bases unmatched to any gene: 7. The CDR3 extends over 15 amino acids. Germline V gives CDR1 LNHDA, CDR2 SQIVND (reference sequence). CDR3 bases: TGTGCCAGTAGTTTTACCGGGACAGTCAATCAGCCCCAGCATTTT. This gives the protein CASSFTGTVNQPQHF.

This clonotype showed up many times. The chain recombines TRBV9 with TRBJ2-1; D is perhaps TRBD1 or TRBD2 (6 bases each). The CDR3 totals 16 residues. CDR1 and CDR2 from the germline V gene are SGDLS and YYNGEE. Trimming removed 1 base from V and 4 bases from J, with 15 bases in between. As DNA, the CDR3 is TGTGCCAGCAGCGTACCGGTGGGGGCGGGATACAATGAGCAGTTCTTC. Its translation: CASSVPVGAGYNEQFF.

Concerning this clonotype itself: Its ends do not fully match the called genes, so a read error is possible. The rearrangement joins TRBV4-1 to TRBJ2-5; D is ambiguous. The CDR3 covers 15 residues. Germline values: CDR1 MGHRA, CDR2 YSYEKL. CDR3 sequence (DNA): TGTGCCAGCAGCCAAAGAGTCGGTCAGCTAGAGACCCAGTACTTC. Translated, it gives CASSQRVGQLETQYF.

The chain uses TRBV5-1 and TRBJ1-1; D is possibly TRBD1 (6 bases). V was clipped by 1 base and J by 11 bases, with 9 bases between them. The CDR3 is made up of 11 amino acids. Germline CDR1 reads SGHRS; CDR2 reads YFSETQ. The CDR3 DNA sequence: TGCGCCAGCAGCTTGAACGGGGGCGCTTTCTTT. It encodes CASSLNGGAFF.

Remarks on this clonotype: The junction and the germline gene differ at one end; a read error may be behind it. The rearrangement links TRBV25-1 to TRBJ2-7; D possibly uses TRBD1 or TRBD2 (7 bases each). Germline CDR1 reads MGHDK; CDR2 reads SYGVNS. The CDR3 loop spans 16 amino acids. CDR3 sequence (DNA): TGTGCCAGCAGTGGGGGGGGCAGGGGGGTGAAAAACGAACAGTTTTTC. Its protein is CASSGGGRGVKNEQFF.

Points on this clonotype: This could be a read error, since a much larger clone is one nucleotide away. V is TRBV6-2 or TRBV6-3 and J is TRBJ1-1, with 7 bases matching TRBD1. The CDR3 spans 15 residues. The V segment lost 6 bases and the J segment 2 bases; nucleotides outside the gene matches: 9. CDR1 is MNHEY, CDR2 SVGEGT, per germline. CDR3 sequence: CASSHDRQGNTEAFF. CDR3 sequence (DNA): TGTGCCAGCAGCCACGATAGACAGGGAAACACTGAAGCTTTCTTT.

This clonotype was observed many times. The genes are TRBV27 and TRBJ2-3; D is unresolved. V dropped 3 bases and J dropped 4 bases, with 11 bases sitting between them. Germline CDR1 reads MNHEY; CDR2 reads SMNVEV (reference sequence). The CDR3 loop spans 14 amino acids. The CDR3 here is CASSFSAGPDTQYF. CDR3 DNA: TGTGCCAGCAGTTTTTCGGCAGGACCAGATACGCAGTATTTT.

This clonotype was counted once. At one boundary the junction diverges from the germline segment, which might be a read error. The chain employs TRBV5-1 and TRBJ1-5; D might be TRBD1 (5 bases). There are 14 residues in the CDR3. Looked up from germline, CDR1 is SGHRS and CDR2 is YFSETQ. CDR3 region: CASSTSGGDQPQHF. Here the CDR3 DNA reads TGTGCCAGCAGCACGTCGGGAGGGGATCAGCCCCAGCATTTT.